A selection of T cell receptor beta chains follows, all from one sample in a study of shared clonotypes between healthy human individuals. TCRdb's table, derived via immunoSEQ multiplex PCR, lists solely in-frame clones and lacks some. The sample has some 2,500,000 clones, 80% to 95% seen once. The material sequenced was naive CD4+ T cells from PBMCs. The origin of the receptors is a man between 18 and 35 years old in good health. Some clones in this sample may be carry-over from other donors' samples. Each CDR3 is given with its conserved first and last residue. The D gene is left open where the match is weak. The size field is filled for only some rows; it gives once, few, many or a size class.

v_gene: TRBV5-4; d_gene: .; j_gene: TRBJ2-7; abundance: .; CDR3aa: CASSLGPNDYEQYF; CDR3nt: TGTGCCAGCAGCTTGGGACCGAACGACTACGAGCAGTACTTC
v_gene: TRBV5-4; d_gene: TRBD2; j_gene: TRBJ2-7; abundance: .; CDR3aa: CASSYRLRERGEQYF; CDR3nt: TGTGCCAGCAGCTATCGGTTGCGGGAGAGAGGCGAGCAGTACTTC
v_gene: TRBV7-9; d_gene: .; j_gene: TRBJ2-6; abundance: .; CDR3aa: CASSLEEVPSGANVLTF; CDR3nt: TGTGCCAGCAGCTTAGAGGAGGTCCCCTCTGGGGCCAACGTCCTGACTTTC
v_gene: TRBV30; d_gene: TRBD1; j_gene: TRBJ2-4; abundance: .; CDR3aa: CAWSTGQVKNIQYF; CDR3nt: TGTGCCTGGAGCACGGGACAGGTCAAAAACATTCAGTACTTC
v_gene: TRBV28; d_gene: TRBD2; j_gene: TRBJ2-6; abundance: once; CDR3aa: CASAGTTPGANVLTF; CDR3nt: TGTGCCAGCGCCGGGACTACGCCTGGGGCCAACGTCCTGACTTTC
v_gene: TRBV29-1; d_gene: TRBD2; j_gene: TRBJ2-3; abundance: .; CDR3aa: CSAGLAGTSTDTQYF; CDR3nt: TGCAGCGCCGGACTAGCGGGAACTAGCACAGATACGCAGTATTTT
v_gene: TRBV27; d_gene: .; j_gene: TRBJ2-7; abundance: .; CDR3aa: CASSLSRRSYEQYF; CDR3nt: TGTGCCAGCAGTTTATCTCGTCGGTCCTACGAGCAGTACTTC
v_gene: TRBV28; d_gene: .; j_gene: TRBJ1-1; abundance: .; CDR3aa: CASRPGAMNTEAFF; CDR3nt: TGTGCCAGCAGGCCGGGGGCAATGAACACTGAAGCTTTCTTT
v_gene: TRBV5-5; d_gene: .; j_gene: TRBJ1-1; abundance: once; CDR3aa: CASSLNFFGVTDRGTEAFF; CDR3nt: TGTGCCAGCAGCTTGAATTTTTTTGGGGTCACGGACCGAGGCACTGAAGCTTTCTTT
v_gene: TRBV5-1; d_gene: .; j_gene: TRBJ2-2; abundance: .; CDR3aa: CASSPGGRSTGELFF; CDR3nt: TGCGCCAGCAGCCCCGGGGGACGTTCTACCGGGGAGCTGTTTTTT
v_gene: TRBV9; d_gene: TRBD1; j_gene: TRBJ2-3; abundance: once; CDR3aa: CASSVAQGGPDTQYF; CDR3nt: TGTGCCAGCAGCGTAGCACAGGGGGGTCCAGATACGCAGTATTTT
v_gene: TRBV29-1; d_gene: .; j_gene: TRBJ1-3; abundance: .; CDR3aa: CSVRTGVAGNTIYF; CDR3nt: TGCAGCGTACGAACAGGCGTGGCTGGAAACACCATATATTTT
v_gene: TRBV7-3; d_gene: .; j_gene: TRBJ2-3; abundance: .; CDR3aa: CASSFNGRGTDTQYF; CDR3nt: TGTGCCAGCAGCTTCAATGGTAGGGGCACAGATACGCAGTATTTT
v_gene: TRBV10-3; d_gene: TRBD1; j_gene: TRBJ1-2; abundance: .; CDR3aa: CAISPAKFGQGGWGYTF; CDR3nt: TGTGCCATCAGTCCTGCCAAATTCGGACAGGGGGGATGGGGCTACACCTTC
v_gene: TRBV28; d_gene: .; j_gene: TRBJ1-5; abundance: .; CDR3aa: CASSFLGGTRQPQHF; CDR3nt: TGTGCCAGCAGTTTTCTGGGGGGCACCCGGCAGCCCCAGCATTTT
v_gene: TRBV19; d_gene: .; j_gene: TRBJ2-2; abundance: .; CDR3aa: CASSRGVTGELFF; CDR3nt: TGTGCCAGTAGTCGCGGGGTCACCGGGGAGCTGTTTTTT
v_gene: TRBV18; d_gene: .; j_gene: TRBJ2-7; abundance: .; CDR3aa: CASSRGGLVYEQYF; CDR3nt: TGTGCCAGCTCACGGGGTGGCCTGGTTTACGAGCAGTACTTC
v_gene: TRBV7-2; d_gene: .; j_gene: TRBJ1-1; abundance: .; CDR3aa: CASSLHGGGTPNTEAFF; CDR3nt: TGTGCCAGCAGCTTACATGGCGGGGGGACACCGAACACTGAAGCTTTCTTT
v_gene: TRBV6-5; d_gene: TRBD1; j_gene: TRBJ2-1; abundance: .; CDR3aa: CASSRTGRNEQFF; CDR3nt: TGTGCCAGCAGCCGGACAGGGAGGAATGAGCAGTTCTTC
v_gene: TRBV28; d_gene: .; j_gene: TRBJ2-7; abundance: .; CDR3aa: CASSLNREQYF; CDR3nt: TGTGCCAGCAGTTTGAACCGAGAGCAGTACTTC
v_gene: TRBV19; d_gene: .; j_gene: TRBJ1-5; abundance: .; CDR3aa: CASSIGISNQPQHF; CDR3nt: TGTGCCAGTAGTATTGGGATCAGCAATCAGCCCCAGCATTTT
v_gene: TRBV5-4; d_gene: TRBD2; j_gene: TRBJ2-7; abundance: .; CDR3aa: CASSAGLAKTYEQYF; CDR3nt: TGTGCCAGCAGCGCGGGACTAGCGAAGACCTACGAGCAGTACTTC
v_gene: TRBV5-8; d_gene: .; j_gene: TRBJ1-3; abundance: .; CDR3aa: CANWHLFDSGNTIYF; CDR3nt: TGTGCCAACTGGCACCTCTTTGACTCTGGAAACACCATATATTTT
v_gene: TRBV7-9; d_gene: TRBD2; j_gene: TRBJ2-3; abundance: .; CDR3aa: CASSLGTSGVADTQYF; CDR3nt: TGTGCCAGCAGCTTAGGGACTAGCGGGGTGGCGGATACGCAGTATTTT
v_gene: TRBV7-9; d_gene: TRBD2; j_gene: TRBJ2-1; abundance: .; CDR3aa: CASSFRITSGRAGNEQFF; CDR3nt: TGTGCCAGCAGCTTCCGAATCACCAGCGGGAGGGCCGGCAATGAGCAGTTCTTC
v_gene: TRBV5-1; d_gene: TRBD1; j_gene: TRBJ2-2; abundance: once; CDR3aa: CASSSQGTGTNTGELFF; CDR3nt: TGCGCCAGCAGCTCTCAAGGGACAGGGACGAACACCGGGGAGCTGTTTTTT
v_gene: TRBV5-1; d_gene: TRBD1; j_gene: TRBJ2-7; abundance: .; CDR3aa: CASSRWGQGGSYEQYF; CDR3nt: TGCGCCAGCAGCCGTTGGGGACAGGGAGGATCCTACGAGCAGTACTTC
v_gene: TRBV5-6; d_gene: .; j_gene: TRBJ2-4; abundance: .; CDR3aa: CASSLGTQIAKNIQYF; CDR3nt: TGTGCCAGCAGCCTGGGGACCCAAATAGCCAAAAACATTCAGTACTTC
v_gene: TRBV6-5; d_gene: .; j_gene: TRBJ2-1; abundance: .; CDR3aa: CASIHPPRLHNEQFF; CDR3nt: TGTGCCAGCATCCATCCCCCCCGGCTCCACAATGAGCAGTTCTTC
v_gene: TRBV28; d_gene: .; j_gene: TRBJ1-3; abundance: .; CDR3aa: CASSSPGGSGNTIYF; CDR3nt: TGTGCCAGCAGTTCTCCGGGGGGCTCTGGAAACACCATATATTTT
v_gene: TRBV2; d_gene: .; j_gene: TRBJ1-2; abundance: .; CDR3aa: CASSERQWGSIHYGYAF; CDR3nt: TGTGCCAGCAGTGAGAGGCAGTGGGGATCCATCCACTATGGCTACGCCTTC
v_gene: TRBV19; d_gene: .; j_gene: TRBJ1-2; abundance: once; CDR3aa: CASSQGYLNYGYTF; CDR3nt: TGTGCCAGTAGCCAGGGGTACCTTAACTATGGCTACACCTTC
v_gene: TRBV5-1; d_gene: TRBD1; j_gene: TRBJ1-2; abundance: .; CDR3aa: CASSSDRPNYGYTF; CDR3nt: TGCGCCAGCAGCTCGGACAGGCCTAACTATGGCTACACCTTC
v_gene: TRBV7-8; d_gene: TRBD2; j_gene: TRBJ2-7; abundance: .; CDR3aa: CASSSPKTSESSYEQYF; CDR3nt: TGTGCCAGCAGCAGCCCCAAGACTAGCGAGAGCTCCTACGAGCAGTACTTC
v_gene: TRBV27; d_gene: TRBD2; j_gene: TRBJ2-1; abundance: .; CDR3aa: CASRSLAGKYNEQFF; CDR3nt: TGTGCCAGCAGGTCGCTAGCGGGAAAGTACAATGAGCAGTTCTTC
v_gene: TRBV2; d_gene: TRBD1; j_gene: TRBJ1-4; abundance: once; CDR3aa: CASVKGQGTATNEKLFF; CDR3nt: TGTGCCAGCGTAAAAGGACAGGGTACGGCAACTAATGAAAAACTGTTTTTT
v_gene: TRBV4-2; d_gene: TRBD1; j_gene: TRBJ1-6; abundance: once; CDR3aa: CASSLRDRDGSPLHF; CDR3nt: TGTGCCAGCAGCCTCCGGGACAGGGATGGATCACCCCTCCACTTT
v_gene: TRBV18; d_gene: .; j_gene: TRBJ1-4; abundance: .; CDR3aa: CASSPQGGEKLFF; CDR3nt: TGTGCCAGCTCACCACAGGGGGGTGAAAAACTGTTTTTT
v_gene: TRBV6-5; d_gene: .; j_gene: TRBJ1-2; abundance: .; CDR3aa: CASSYKFRGGYGYTF; CDR3nt: TGTGCCAGCAGTTACAAATTCAGGGGAGGTTATGGCTACACCTTC
v_gene: TRBV19; d_gene: .; j_gene: TRBJ2-5; abundance: .; CDR3aa: CASNPTAGETQYF; CDR3nt: TGTGCCAGTAACCCGACAGCAGGGGAGACCCAGTACTTC
v_gene: TRBV30; d_gene: .; j_gene: TRBJ2-3; abundance: .; CDR3aa: CAWSGAGATDTQYF; CDR3nt: TGTGCCTGGAGTGGGGCGGGGGCCACAGATACGCAGTATTTT
v_gene: TRBV2; d_gene: .; j_gene: TRBJ2-6; abundance: .; CDR3aa: CASSAEGQFSGANVLTF; CDR3nt: TGTGCCAGCAGTGCTGAGGGGCAGTTCTCTGGGGCCAACGTCCTGACTTTC
v_gene: TRBV7-9; d_gene: TRBD1; j_gene: TRBJ1-4; abundance: .; CDR3aa: CASSFGQGGNEKLFF; CDR3nt: TGTGCCAGCAGCTTTGGACAGGGGGGTAATGAAAAACTGTTTTTT
v_gene: TRBV19; d_gene: TRBD2; j_gene: TRBJ2-2; abundance: .; CDR3aa: CASTLAGGLGGELFF; CDR3nt: TGTGCCAGTACTCTAGCGGGAGGGCTTGGCGGGGAGCTGTTTTTT
v_gene: TRBV9; d_gene: .; j_gene: TRBJ2-1; abundance: .; CDR3aa: CASSVFQRPYNEQFF; CDR3nt: TGTGCCAGCAGCGTCTTCCAAAGACCGTACAATGAGCAGTTCTTC
v_gene: TRBV30; d_gene: .; j_gene: TRBJ1-6; abundance: .; CDR3aa: CAWSVQANSPLHF; CDR3nt: TGTGCCTGGAGTGTACAGGCGAATTCACCCCTCCACTTT
v_gene: TRBV5-8; d_gene: .; j_gene: TRBJ1-2; abundance: .; CDR3aa: CASSFGLRGYTF; CDR3nt: TGTGCCAGCAGCTTTGGATTAAGAGGCTACACCTTC
v_gene: TRBV5-8; d_gene: .; j_gene: TRBJ2-1; abundance: .; CDR3aa: CASSLVGYEQFF; CDR3nt: TGTGCCAGCAGCTTGGTAGGGTATGAGCAGTTCTTC
v_gene: TRBV5-5; d_gene: .; j_gene: TRBJ2-7; abundance: .; CDR3aa: CASSFSAASSYEQYF; CDR3nt: TGTGCCAGCAGCTTTTCCGCGGCCAGCTCCTACGAGCAGTACTTC
v_gene: TRBV4-1; d_gene: TRBD1; j_gene: TRBJ2-2; abundance: .; CDR3aa: CASSQDPGTGFGELFF; CDR3nt: TGCGCCAGCAGCCAGGATCCCGGGACAGGGTTCGGGGAGCTGTTTTTT
v_gene: TRBV18; d_gene: .; j_gene: TRBJ2-3; abundance: .; CDR3aa: CASSPVATNTDTQYF; CDR3nt: TGTGCCAGCTCACCAGTAGCGACCAACACAGATACGCAGTATTTT
v_gene: TRBV15; d_gene: TRBD1; j_gene: TRBJ1-1; abundance: .; CDR3aa: CATSRATGERAFF; CDR3nt: TGTGCCACCAGCAGAGCAACAGGGGAAAGGGCTTTCTTT
v_gene: TRBV10-2; d_gene: .; j_gene: TRBJ2-1; abundance: .; CDR3aa: CASSESPGYLTPFF; CDR3nt: TGCGCCAGCAGTGAGTCCCCAGGTTACTTGACGCCGTTCTTC